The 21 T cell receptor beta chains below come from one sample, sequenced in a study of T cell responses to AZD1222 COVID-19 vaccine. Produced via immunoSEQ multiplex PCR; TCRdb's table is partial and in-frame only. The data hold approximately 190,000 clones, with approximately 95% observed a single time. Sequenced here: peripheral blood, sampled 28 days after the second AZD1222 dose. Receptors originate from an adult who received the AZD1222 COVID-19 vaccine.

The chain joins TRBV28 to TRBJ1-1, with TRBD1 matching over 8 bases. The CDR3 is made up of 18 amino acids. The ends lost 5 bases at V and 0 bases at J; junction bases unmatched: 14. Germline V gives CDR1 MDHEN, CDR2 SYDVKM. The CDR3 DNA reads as TGTGCCAGCAGTCCCGTGGTACAGGGGGATCGGGTGAACACTGAAGCTTTCTTT. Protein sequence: CASSPVVQGDRVNTEAFF.

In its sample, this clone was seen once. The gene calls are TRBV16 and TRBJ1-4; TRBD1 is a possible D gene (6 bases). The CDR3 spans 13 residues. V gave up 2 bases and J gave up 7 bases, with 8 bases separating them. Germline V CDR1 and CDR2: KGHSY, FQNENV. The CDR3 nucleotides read TGTGCCAGCAGCCAAGGACAGAGTGAAAAACTGTTTTTT. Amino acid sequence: CASSQGQSEKLFF.

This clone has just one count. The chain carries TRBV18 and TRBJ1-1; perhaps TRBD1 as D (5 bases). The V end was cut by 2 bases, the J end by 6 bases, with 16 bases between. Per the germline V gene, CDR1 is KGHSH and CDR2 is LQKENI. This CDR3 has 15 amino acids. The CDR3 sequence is CASSPSLGELSEAFF. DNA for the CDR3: TGTGCCAGCTCACCATCTTTGGGGGAGCTTTCTGAAGCTTTCTTT.

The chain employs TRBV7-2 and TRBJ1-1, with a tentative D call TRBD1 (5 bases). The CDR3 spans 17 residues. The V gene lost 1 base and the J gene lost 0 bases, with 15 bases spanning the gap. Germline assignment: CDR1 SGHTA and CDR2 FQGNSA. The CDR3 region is CASSLVWAGGLNTEAFF. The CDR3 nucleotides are TGTGCCAGCAGCTTAGTCTGGGCCGGGGGTTTGAACACTGAAGCTTTCTTT.

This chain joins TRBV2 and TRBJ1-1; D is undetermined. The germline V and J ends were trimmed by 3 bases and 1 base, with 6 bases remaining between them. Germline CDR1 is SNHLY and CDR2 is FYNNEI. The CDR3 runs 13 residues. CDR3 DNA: TGTGCCAGCAGTGAGTTCCCGAACACTGAAGCTTTCTTT. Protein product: CASSEFPNTEAFF.

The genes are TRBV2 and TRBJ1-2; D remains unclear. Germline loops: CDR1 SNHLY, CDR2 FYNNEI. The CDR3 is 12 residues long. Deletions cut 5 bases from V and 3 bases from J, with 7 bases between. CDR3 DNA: TGTGCCAGCAGTCCAAGTTACTATGGCTACACCTTC. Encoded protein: CASSPSYYGYTF.

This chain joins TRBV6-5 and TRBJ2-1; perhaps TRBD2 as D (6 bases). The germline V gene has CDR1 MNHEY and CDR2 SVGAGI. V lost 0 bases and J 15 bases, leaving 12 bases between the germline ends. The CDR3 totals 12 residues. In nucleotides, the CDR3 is TGTGCCAGCAGTTACTCGGGCGGGACTCCGTTCTTC. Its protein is CASSYSGGTPFF.

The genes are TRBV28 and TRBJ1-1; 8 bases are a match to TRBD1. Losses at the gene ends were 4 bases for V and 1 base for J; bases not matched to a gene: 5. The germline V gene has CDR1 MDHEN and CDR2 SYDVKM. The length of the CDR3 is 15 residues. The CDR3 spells CASSSTGAANTEAFF. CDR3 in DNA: TGTGCCAGCAGTTCGACAGGGGCAGCGAACACTGAAGCTTTCTTT.

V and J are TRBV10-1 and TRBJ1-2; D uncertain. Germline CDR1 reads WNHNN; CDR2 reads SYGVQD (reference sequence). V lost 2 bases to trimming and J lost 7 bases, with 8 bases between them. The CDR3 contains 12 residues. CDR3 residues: CASSEGGFGYTF. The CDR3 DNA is TGCGCCAGCAGTGAGGGCGGGTTTGGCTACACCTTC.

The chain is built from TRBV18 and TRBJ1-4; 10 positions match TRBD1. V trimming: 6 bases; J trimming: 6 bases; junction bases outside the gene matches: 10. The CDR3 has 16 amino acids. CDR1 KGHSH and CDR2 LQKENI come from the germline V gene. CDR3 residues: CASSPRTGGSDEKLFF. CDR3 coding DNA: TGTGCCAGCTCCCCTAGGACAGGGGGTTCGGATGAAAAACTGTTTTTT.

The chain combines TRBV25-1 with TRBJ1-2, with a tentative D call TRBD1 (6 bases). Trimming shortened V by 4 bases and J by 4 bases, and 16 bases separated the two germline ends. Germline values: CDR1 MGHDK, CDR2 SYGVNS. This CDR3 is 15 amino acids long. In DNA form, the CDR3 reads TGTGCCAGCAGTGCGGCGGGGGGCGCTGGCTATGGCTACACCTTC. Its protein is CASSAAGGAGYGYTF.

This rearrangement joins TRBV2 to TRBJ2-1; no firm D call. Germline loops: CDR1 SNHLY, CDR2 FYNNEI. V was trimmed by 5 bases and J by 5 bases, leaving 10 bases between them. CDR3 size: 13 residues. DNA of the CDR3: TGTGCCAGCAGTCAGGACCAGAACAATGAGCAGTTCTTC. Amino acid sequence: CASSQDQNNEQFF.

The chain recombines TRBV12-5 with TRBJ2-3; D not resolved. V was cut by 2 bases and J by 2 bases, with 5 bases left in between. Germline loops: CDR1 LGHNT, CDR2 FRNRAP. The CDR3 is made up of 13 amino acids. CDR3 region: CASGLSSTDTQYF. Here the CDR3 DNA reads TGTGCTAGTGGTTTGTCCTCCACAGATACGCAGTATTTT.

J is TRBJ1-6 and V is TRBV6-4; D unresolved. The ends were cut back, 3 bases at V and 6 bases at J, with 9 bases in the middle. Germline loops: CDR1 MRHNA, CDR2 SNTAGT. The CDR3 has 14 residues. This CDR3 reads CASSEGFGNSPLHF. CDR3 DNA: TGTGCCAGCAGTGAGGGGTTCGGTAATTCACCCCTCCACTTT.

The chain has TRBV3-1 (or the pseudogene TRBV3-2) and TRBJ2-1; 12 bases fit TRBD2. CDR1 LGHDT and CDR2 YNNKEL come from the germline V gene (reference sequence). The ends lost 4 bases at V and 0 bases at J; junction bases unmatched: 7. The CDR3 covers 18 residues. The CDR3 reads CASSPGLAGALSYNEQFF. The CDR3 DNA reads TGTGCCAGCAGCCCGGGACTAGCGGGCGCTCTCTCCTACAATGAGCAGTTCTTC.

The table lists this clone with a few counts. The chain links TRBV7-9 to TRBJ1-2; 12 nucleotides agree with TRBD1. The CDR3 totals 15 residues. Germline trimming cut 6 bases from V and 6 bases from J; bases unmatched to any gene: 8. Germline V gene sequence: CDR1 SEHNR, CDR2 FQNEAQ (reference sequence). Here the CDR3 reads CASSAAGTGGNGYTF. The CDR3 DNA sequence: TGTGCCAGCAGTGCGGCCGGGACAGGGGGCAATGGCTACACCTTC.

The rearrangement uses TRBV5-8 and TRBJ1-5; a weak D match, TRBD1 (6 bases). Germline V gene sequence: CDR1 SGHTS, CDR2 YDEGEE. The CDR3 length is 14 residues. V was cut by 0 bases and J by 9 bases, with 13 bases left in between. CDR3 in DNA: TGTGCCAGCAGCTTGGACAGGGCAAAGTCGCCCCAGCATTTT. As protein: CASSLDRAKSPQHF.

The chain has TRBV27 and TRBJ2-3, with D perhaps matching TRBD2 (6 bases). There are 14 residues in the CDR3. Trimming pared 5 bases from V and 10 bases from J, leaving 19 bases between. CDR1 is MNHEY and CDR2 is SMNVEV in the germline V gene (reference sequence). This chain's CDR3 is CASSAQGGDWAQYF. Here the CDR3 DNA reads TGTGCCAGCAGTGCTCAGGGTGGGGACTGGGCGCAGTATTTT.

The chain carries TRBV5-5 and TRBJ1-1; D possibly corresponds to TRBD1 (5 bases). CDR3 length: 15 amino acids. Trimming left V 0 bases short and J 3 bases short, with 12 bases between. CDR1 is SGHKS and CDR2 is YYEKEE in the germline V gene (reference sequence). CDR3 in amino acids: CASSLEWWGDTEAFF. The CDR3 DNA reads TGTGCCAGCAGCTTGGAGTGGTGGGGGGACACTGAAGCTTTCTTT.

For the CDR3, the DNA is TGTGCCAGCAGTCGAGGGGCGAACACTGAAGCTTTCTTT. Translation gives CASSRGANTEAFF. V usage is TRBV2 and J usage is TRBJ1-1, with D perhaps matching TRBD1 (5 bases). Germline V gene data show CDR1 as SNHLY and CDR2 as FYNNEI. The CDR3 consists of 13 residues. With 5 bases removed from V and 1 base from J, the gap between germline ends came to 8 bases. Full variable domain (missing parts from reference TRBV2 and TRBJ1-1): EPEVTQTPSHQVTQMGQEVILRCVPISNHLYFYWYRQILGQKVEFLVSFYNNEISEKSEIFDDQFSVERPDGSNFTLKIRSTKLEDSAMYFCASSRGANTEAFFGQGTRLTVV.

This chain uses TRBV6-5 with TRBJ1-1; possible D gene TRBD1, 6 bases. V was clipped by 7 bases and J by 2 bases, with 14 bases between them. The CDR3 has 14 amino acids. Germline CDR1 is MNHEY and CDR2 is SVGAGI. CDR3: CASNTGSANTEAFF. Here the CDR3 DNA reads TGTGCCAGCAATACAGGGTCTGCCAACACTGAAGCTTTCTTT.